The rows below give T cell receptor beta chains drawn from one sample of a study of early T cells in non-severe SARS-CoV-2 infection. TCRdb ran MiXCR on the 5' RACE reads and lists one entry per CDR3 protein. The table lists over 30,000 distinct CDR3 sequences, about 4.3% of them singletons. The specimen was whole blood. Source of these receptors: an adult who was a healthcare worker with PCR-confirmed SARS-CoV-2 infection or an uninfected control (not recorded which). CDR3s include the opening cysteine and the closing phenylalanine or tryptophan. D genes are given only for firm matches. Size is omitted from some rows. Given values are once, few, many or a class for expanded clones.

CASSAGTSGGALETQYF TGTGCCAGCAGCGCGGGGACTAGCGGGGGGGCCTTAGAGACCCAGTACTTC TRBJ2-5 TRBV7-2 many TRBD2
CASSLQDAQSIQYF TGTGCCAGCAGCTTACAGGACGCCCAGAGCATTCAGTACTTC TRBJ2-4 TRBV7-9 few NA
CASSICDSGTSSTDTQYF TGTGCCAGCAGCATTTGTGATAGCGGGACCTCTAGCACAGATACGCAGTATTTT TRBJ2-3 TRBV21-1 NA NA
CASSLRGVTDTQYF TGTGCCAGCAGCTTAAGAGGGGTGACGGATACGCAGTATTTT TRBJ2-3 TRBV7-6 many NA
CASSPPLAGGTETQYF TGTGCCAGCAGTCCGCCTCTAGCGGGGGGGACAGAGACCCAGTACTTC TRBJ2-5 TRBV12-3/TRBV12-4 many TRBD2
CASSPYGQGNQPQHF TGCGCCAGCAGCCCCTACGGACAGGGCAATCAGCCCCAGCATTTT TRBJ1-5 TRBV5-1 many TRBD1
CASSLMGANTGELFF TGTGCCAGCAGTTTAATGGGTGCGAACACCGGGGAGCTGTTTTTT TRBJ2-2 TRBV12-3/TRBV12-4 many NA
CASREGYNEQFF TGTGCCAGCAGAGAGGGCTACAATGAGCAGTTCTTC TRBJ2-1 TRBV28 many NA
CASSLLGRNQPQHF TGTGCCAGCAGCTTACTGGGCAGAAATCAGCCCCAGCATTTT TRBJ1-5 TRBV7-2 many NA
CSAPSTDNYGYTF TGCAGTGCCCCGAGTACTGATAACTATGGCTACACCTTC TRBJ1-2 TRBV20-1 many NA
CASGLRYGYTF TGTGCCAGCGGCCTAAGATATGGCTACACCTTC TRBJ1-2 TRBV28 few NA
CASSLNVAGELFF TGTGCCAGCAGTCTGAACGTGGCCGGGGAGCTGTTTTTT TRBJ2-2 TRBV12-3/TRBV12-4 few NA
CASSPVSHRGSTEAFF TGTGCCAGCAGCCCCGTATCGCACAGGGGATCCACTGAAGCTTTCTTT TRBJ1-1 TRBV5-5 many TRBD1
CAISDRGPKEQYF TGTGCCATCAGTGACAGGGGGCCAAAAGAGCAGTACTTC TRBJ2-7 TRBV10-3 few TRBD1
CSAGSTGELFF TGCAGTGCTGGATCCACCGGGGAGCTGTTTTTT TRBJ2-2 TRBV20-1 few NA
CASSSFEMVNEKLFF TGTGCCAGCAGCTCTTTCGAAATGGTTAATGAAAAACTGTTTTTT TRBJ1-4 TRBV7-9 few NA
CASSDGGIGETQYF TGTGCCAGTTCGGACGGGGGCATAGGGGAGACCCAGTACTTC TRBJ2-5 TRBV19 many NA
CSAPGWDNEQFF TGCAGTGCTCCTGGGTGGGACAATGAGCAGTTCTTC TRBJ2-1 TRBV20-1 medium-sized NA
CASNDGAHSYEQYF TGTGCCAGCAACGACGGAGCCCATTCCTACGAGCAGTACTTC TRBJ2-7 TRBV28 many NA
CASSGSDTQYF TGCGCCAGCAGCGGATCAGATACGCAGTATTTT TRBJ2-3 TRBV5-1 many NA
CASSPTGGDYGYTF TGTGCCAGCAGCCCAACAGGGGGCGACTATGGCTACACCTTC TRBJ1-2 TRBV27 few TRBD1
CASSLSGTGNEQFF TGTGCCAGCAGCTTATCCGGCACGGGCAATGAGCAGTTCTTC TRBJ2-1 TRBV7-9 many NA
CSAWTGGEAFF TGCAGTGCTTGGACAGGGGGCGAAGCTTTCTTT TRBJ1-1 TRBV20-1 medium-sized TRBD1
CASSLGDLYNEQFF TGTGCCAGCAGCTTAGGGGACCTCTACAATGAGCAGTTCTTC TRBJ2-1 TRBV7-9 few NA
CASSKADTQYF TGTGCCAGCAGTAAGGCAGATACGCAGTATTTT TRBJ2-3 TRBV12-3/TRBV12-4 many NA
CASSSGRGEEAFF TGTGCCAGCAGCTCGGGGAGGGGAGAAGAAGCTTTCTTT TRBJ1-1 TRBV7-9 many NA
CAWVRGLAEAFF TGTGCCTGGGTCAGGGGGCTTGCTGAAGCTTTCTTT TRBJ1-1 TRBV30 many TRBD1
CASSGERDRAQPQHF TGTGCCAGTAGTGGAGAAAGGGATAGGGCTCAGCCCCAGCATTTT TRBJ1-5 TRBV19 many NA
CASSIGAGTPRNEQYF TGTGCCAGTAGTATAGGCGCCGGGACACCTCGGAACGAGCAGTACTTC TRBJ2-7 TRBV19 few NA
CASRWTGSHNSPLHF TGTGCCAGCAGGTGGACAGGGAGCCATAATTCACCCCTCCACTTT TRBJ1-6 TRBV27 NA TRBD1
CASSDWGGQETQYF TGTGCCAGCAGCGATTGGGGGGGCCAAGAGACCCAGTACTTC TRBJ2-5 TRBV5-5 few TRBD2
CASSPLAGGQRAGELFF TGTGCCAGCAGCCCACTAGCGGGGGGGCAGAGGGCCGGGGAGCTGTTTTTT TRBJ2-2 TRBV7-8 many TRBD2
CASSGSGAGDTEAFF TGTGCCAGCAGTGGATCAGGGGCAGGCGACACTGAAGCTTTCTTT TRBJ1-1 TRBV6-6 few NA
CASSQGDSYEQYF TGCGCCAGCAGCCAAGGAGACAGCTACGAGCAGTACTTC TRBJ2-7 TRBV4-1 many NA
CSAIVDEQYF TGCAGTGCTATTGTAGACGAGCAGTACTTC TRBJ2-7 TRBV20-1 NA NA
CASSLGRYNEQFF TGTGCCAGCAGCTTAGGCCGCTACAATGAGCAGTTCTTC TRBJ2-1 TRBV11-3 many NA